These 23 T cell receptor beta chains were all obtained from the same sample, sequenced in a study of blood T cell repertoires in COVID-19. Profiled with immunoSEQ multiplex PCR; TCRdb holds only in-frame clones, not every one. The table records 65,000 to 70,000 clones, roughly nine tenths of them present only once. Specimen: peripheral blood. The receptors come from a woman aged 80 or over with acute or convalescent COVID-19.

The chain has TRBV4-1 and TRBJ2-3, with a tentative D call TRBD2 (6 bases). The CDR3 contains 15 residues. Trimming took 0 bases from V and 10 from J, leaving 17 bases between them. Germline V CDR1 and CDR2: MGHRA, YSYEKL. Here the CDR3 DNA reads TGCGCCAGCAGCCAAGAGAGGGAGGATAGTACTCCGCAGTATTTT. This codes for CASSQEREDSTPQYF.

As concerns this clone: The CDR3 carries no conserved terminal phenylalanine or tryptophan, so it likely arises from a read error. No DNA is shown, since the ends of the CDR3 on it are uncertain; the CDR3 is the one TCRdb lists. The chain links TRBV19 to TRBJ2-7; the D segment call TRBD1 is taken from the table without a DNA check. CDR1 is LNHDA and CDR2 is SQIVND in the germline V gene (reference sequence). With termini counted, the CDR3 has 8 amino acids. The CDR3 protein is CASTSDRL.

The chain couples TRBV6-5 to TRBJ1-6; 7 bases agree with TRBD1. J gave up 6 bases and V 0 bases, and 5 bases lay outside the gene matches. Germline-derived CDR1 and CDR2 are MNHEY and SVGAGI. The CDR3 has 16 amino acids. DNA for the CDR3: TGTGCCAGCAGTTACTCGACACAGGGGTTTAATTCACCCCTCCACTTT. As protein: CASSYSTQGFNSPLHF.

J is TRBJ2-7 and V is TRBV6-2 or TRBV6-3, with a tentative D call TRBD1 (6 bases). The V gene lost 2 bases and the J gene lost 3 bases, with 14 bases spanning the gap. The length of the CDR3 is 15 residues. Germline values: CDR1 MNHEY, CDR2 SVGEGT. This CDR3 is CASSYRQVGGYEQYF. As DNA, the CDR3 is TGTGCCAGCAGTTACCGACAGGTCGGAGGCTACGAGCAGTACTTC.

Only a few counts were recorded for this clone. The V call is TRBV5-1, the J call TRBJ1-4; TRBD1 agrees at 10 bases. Germline V gives CDR1 SGHRS, CDR2 YFSETQ. V shed 3 bases, J shed 11 bases, and the junction held 7 bases outside the gene matches. CDR3 length equals 14 residues. The CDR3 region has the DNA TGCGCCAGCAGCTCGGACAGGGGGATTTCTAAACTGTTTTTT. Translated, it gives CASSSDRGISKLFF.

V gene TRBV2 combines with J gene TRBJ2-7, with D maybe TRBD1 (5 bases). Trimming removed 9 bases from V and 4 bases from J, with 13 bases in between. The CDR3 runs 12 residues. Germline values: CDR1 SNHLY, CDR2 FYNNEI. The CDR3 loop is CASGRESYEQYF. In DNA, the CDR3 is TGTGCCAGTGGCAGGGAATCATACGAGCAGTACTTC.

The chain links TRBV6-5 to TRBJ1-2; TRBD1 might be the D (5 bases). The CDR3 is 14 residues long. Germline CDR1 reads MNHEY; CDR2 reads SVGAGI. Trimming took off 6 bases at V and 0 bases at J, with 11 bases between the two ends. This chain's CDR3 is CASRSQGANYGYTF. DNA of the CDR3: TGTGCCAGCAGGAGTCAGGGCGCTAACTATGGCTACACCTTC.

The chain links TRBV7-2 to TRBJ2-1; weak D call: TRBD2 (6 bases). Germline V lookup: CDR1 SGHTA, CDR2 FQGNSA. This CDR3 has 15 residues. V dropped 4 bases and J dropped 10 bases, with 20 bases sitting between them. CDR3 protein: CASSWTPGLGGEQFF. CDR3 DNA: TGTGCCAGCAGCTGGACTCCGGGACTGGGCGGAGAGCAGTTCTTC.

The V and J genes are TRBV28 and TRBJ1-2, with D perhaps matching TRBD1 (5 bases). V was clipped by 2 bases and J by 6 bases, with 16 bases between them. This CDR3 is built from 15 residues. Germline-derived CDR1 and CDR2 are MDHEN and SYDVKM. The CDR3 loop is CASSLIVSGGNGYTF. Written as DNA, the CDR3 is TGTGCCAGCAGTTTAATCGTGTCCGGGGGGAATGGCTACACCTTC.

The V gene is TRBV11-3, the J gene TRBJ2-3; the D gene is possibly TRBD1 (6 bases). There are 13 residues in the CDR3. CDR1 is SGHNT and CDR2 is YENEEA in the germline V gene. Trimming pared 3 bases from V and 11 bases from J, leaving 15 bases between. CDR3 in amino acids: CASSFTAQGKQYF. Written as DNA, the CDR3 is TGTGCCAGCAGCTTTACCGCTCAGGGGAAGCAGTATTTT.

This rearrangement joins TRBV28 to TRBJ2-7; D gene uncertain. V lost 4 bases and J 3 bases, leaving 7 bases between the germline ends. The CDR3 runs 12 residues. The germline V gene encodes CDR1 MDHEN and CDR2 SYDVKM. The CDR3 protein is CASSSRNYEQYF. CDR3 DNA sequence: TGTGCCAGCAGTTCTAGGAACTACGAGCAGTACTTC.

The chain combines TRBV21-1 with TRBJ1-2; the D call of TRBD1 is as the table states it, not checked on the DNA. TRBV21-1 is a documented pseudogene. This CDR3 is 18 amino acids long. The CDR3 protein is CASRTRGTGGCVIYGYTF. Written as DNA, the CDR3 is TGTGCCAGCAGAACAAGGGGGACAGGGGGCTGCGTGATCTATGGCTACACCTTC.

The rearrangement links TRBV23-1 to TRBJ1-4; TRBD1 aligns across 9 bases. TRBV23-1 has ORF status, its function being uncertain. CDR3 length equals 18 residues. Losses at the gene ends were 6 bases for V and 3 bases for J; bases not matched to a gene: 14. The CDR3 DNA sequence: TGCGCCAGCAGGGGGACTGGGGACAGGGTAAAGCCTAATGAAAAACTGTTTTTT. Translation: CASRGTGDRVKPNEKLFF.

The V gene is TRBV11-2, the J gene TRBJ1-1, with D possibly TRBD1 on 5 matching bases. V lost 1 base, J lost 4 bases, and 13 bases lay in between. CDR3 length equals 15 residues. Germline CDR1 is SGHAT and CDR2 is FQNNGV. The CDR3 DNA sequence: TGTGCCAGCAGCTTAGGTGGGGGAGGGACCACTGAAGCTTTCTTT. Protein sequence: CASSLGGGGTTEAFF.

This chain joins TRBV10-2 and TRBJ2-1; 7 bases match TRBD2. Germline V gives CDR1 WSHSY, CDR2 SAAADI. This CDR3 region has 17 residues. J lost 10 bases, V lost 3 bases, and 18 bases had no gene match. CDR3 residues: CASSDGPGLPRPGEQFF. As DNA, the CDR3 is TGCGCCAGCAGTGACGGACCGGGACTACCACGCCCCGGCGAGCAGTTCTTC.

This clone was seen a single time. The chain carries TRBV7-2 and TRBJ2-4; the match to TRBD1 covers 11 bases. Germline lookup yields CDR1 SGHTA and CDR2 FQGNSA. CDR3 length: 13 amino acids. Trimming at V came to 9 bases and at J to 10 bases, leaving 8 bases not matched to a gene. CDR3 residues: CASLTGTGGIQYF. In DNA form, the CDR3 reads TGTGCCAGTCTAACCGGGACAGGGGGGATTCAGTACTTC.

The chain couples TRBV3-1 (or the pseudogene TRBV3-2) to TRBJ1-1; TRBD1 matches 8 bases. V lost 4 bases, J lost 1 base, and 5 bases stayed unmatched. The germline CDR1 and CDR2 sequences are LGHDT and YNNKEL (reference sequence). This CDR3 has 15 amino acids. The DNA for the CDR3 is TGTGCCAGCAGCCGAACCGGGACAGGGAACACTGAAGCTTTCTTT. This gives the protein CASSRTGTGNTEAFF.

The rearrangement uses TRBV7-2 and TRBJ2-2; 9 bases are a match to TRBD1. This CDR3 is 14 amino acids long. V was clipped by 5 bases and J by 3 bases; unmatched bases: 1. CDR1 is SGHTA, CDR2 FQGNSA, per germline. The CDR3 loop reads CASSRTGDTGELFF. The CDR3 nucleotides are TGTGCCAGCAGCCGGACAGGGGACACCGGGGAGCTGTTTTTT. Using reference TRBV7-2 and TRBJ2-2 for the parts outside the CDR3, the full variable domain is GAGVSQSPSNKVTEKGKDVELRCDPISGHTALYWYRQSLGQGLEFLIYFQGNSAPDKSGLPSDRFSAERTGGSVSTLTIQRTQQEDSAVYLCASSRTGDTGELFFGEGSRLTVL.

The rearrangement joins TRBV5-1 to TRBJ2-2, with D uncertain. The CDR3 has 17 amino acids. Germline V gene lookup returns CDR1 SGHRS and CDR2 YFSETQ. Trimming shortened V by 1 base and J by 0 bases, and 13 bases separated the two germline ends. In DNA, the CDR3 is TGCGCCAGCAGCTTGCTGCGACAAACTTCGAACACCGGGGAGCTGTTTTTT. Amino acid sequence: CASSLLRQTSNTGELFF.

The rearrangement links TRBV30 to TRBJ1-2, with 9 positions matching TRBD1. Losses at the gene ends were 3 bases for V and 4 bases for J; bases not matched to a gene: 9. There are 15 residues in the CDR3. CDR1 and CDR2 (germline): GTSNPN, SVGIG (reference sequence). The DNA of the CDR3 is TGTGCCTGGAGGTCCCCGGGACAGGGCGGCTATGGCTACACCTTC. Translating it yields CAWRSPGQGGYGYTF.

The V call is TRBV27, the J call TRBJ1-1; weak D call: TRBD1 (6 bases). The germline CDR1 and CDR2 sequences are MNHEY and SMNVEV (reference sequence). The CDR3 totals 14 residues. The V gene lost 1 base and the J gene lost 5 bases, with 11 bases spanning the gap. The CDR3 sequence: CASSLWGQPTEAFF. CDR3 bases: TGTGCCAGCAGTTTATGGGGGCAACCTACTGAAGCTTTCTTT.

This clone showed up just once. The CDR3 reads CASSFTGGPPYEQYF. As DNA, the CDR3 is TGCGCCAGCAGCTTTACCGGGGGACCCCCCTACGAGCAGTACTTC. The genes are TRBV5-1 and TRBJ2-7, with D possibly matching TRBD2 (6 bases). Germline V gene data show CDR1 as SGHRS and CDR2 as YFSETQ. The CDR3 has 15 amino acids. The ends were cut back, 2 bases at V and 2 bases at J, with 14 bases in the middle.

This chain connects TRBV4-2 to TRBJ1-4, with D maybe TRBD1 (6 bases). Trimming removed 5 bases from V and 5 bases from J, with 12 bases in between. In germline, CDR1 is LGHNA, CDR2 YNFKEQ. This CDR3 has 14 amino acids. CDR3 sequence: CASSLDSRNEKLFF. The CDR3 nucleotides are TGTGCCAGCAGCTTGGACAGCAGAAATGAAAAACTGTTTTTT.